The entry that follows covers one TCR beta chain sequence. Its target is unknown. PCR involved 60 Vbeta and 13 Jbeta primers. The table came from immunoSEQ multiplex PCR; TCRdb's copy has only in-frame clones and leaves some out. In the table there are approximately 90,000 clones, around 77% of which are singletons. The V end lost 3 bases, the J end lost 4 bases, and 13 bases lay between the germline ends. CDR1 and CDR2 (germline): SGHRS, YFSETQ. This CDR3 comprises 14 residues. Donors consisted of healthy bone marrow donors. These data are taken from a study of cytomegalovirus exposure and HLA in healthy donors. Study results and limitations: For most TCR sequences rarity was the rule, although some public TCRs occurred in many donors. Highly shared sequence variants in one cluster were likely a sequencing artifact. Later analysis associated a missense DCLRE1C variant with TCR beta V- and J-gene trimming.

The TCR comes from a man younger than 40 in good health and CMV-seronegative. The sample taken for sequencing was PBMCs. The rearrangement links TRBV5-1 to TRBJ1-1; D may be TRBD1 (5 bases). The CDR3 reads CASSWGGESTEAFF. CDR3 nucleotide sequence: TGCGCCAGCAGCTGGGGAGGGGAAAGCACTGAAGCTTTCTTT.